The 8 T cell receptor beta chains below all came from one sample that was sequenced in a study of T-cell reconstitution after alpha-beta-depleted transplantation in children. During its preparation, the TCRbeta library received unique molecular identifiers. MiXCR, run by TCRdb on the PCR reads, gives a single entry per CDR3 protein. The data hold about 610,000 distinct CDR3 sequences, with 8% to 11% observed a single time. This specimen was PBMCs from the stem cell graft donor, taken from the stem cell graft. These receptors were obtained from a human donor who donated a stem cell graft to a child with acute myeloid leukemia.

This clonotype was seen a handful of times. The CDR3 region has the DNA TGCAGTGCTATAAATAACCGGGACAGGGCCTACGAGCAGTACTTC. It is translated as CSAINNRDRAYEQYF. V is TRBV20-1 and J is TRBJ2-7; 9 positions match TRBD1. J was trimmed by 2 bases and V by 4 bases; bases with no gene match: 9. The CDR3 covers 15 residues. Germline lookup yields CDR1 DFQATT and CDR2 SNEGSKA (reference sequence).

This clonotype was picked up a small number of times. The V and J genes are TRBV10-3 and TRBJ2-7; 11 nucleotides match TRBD1. The CDR3 sequence is 15 residues long. Trimming cost V 10 bases and J 5 bases; bases outside gene matches: 13. In germline, CDR1 is ENHRY, CDR2 SYGVKD. The CDR3 reads CATTSGTGGRNEQYF. Written as DNA, the CDR3 is TGTGCCACCACCTCCGGGACAGGGGGTCGGAACGAGCAGTACTTC.

This clonotype has more than one count but fewer than ten. The chain recombines TRBV2 with TRBJ2-3, with a tentative D call TRBD2 (6 bases). The CDR3 sequence is 14 residues long. Germline CDR1 SNHLY, CDR2 FYNNEI. Deletions cut 5 bases from V and 10 bases from J, with 19 bases between. DNA for the CDR3: TGTGCCAGCAGTTCAGATTATTTTGGGGAGGCGCAGTATTTT. Translated: CASSSDYFGEAQYF.

This chain links TRBV29-1 with TRBJ2-1, with 9 nucleotides matching TRBD1. Germline V CDR1 and CDR2: SQVTM, ANQGSEA. The CDR3 is made up of 11 amino acids. V trimming: 3 bases; J trimming: 13 bases; junction bases outside the gene matches: 4. CDR3 bases: TGCAGCGTTGATGCGGGACAGGGACAGTTCTTC. Protein sequence: CSVDAGQGQFF.

There are a few counts of this clonotype. This chain joins TRBV7-3 and TRBJ2-1; 10 bases map to TRBD2. Germline V gene sequence: CDR1 SGHTA, CDR2 FQGTGA. The CDR3 extends over 17 amino acids. J gave up 1 base and V 5 bases, and 8 bases lay outside the gene matches. CDR3 region: CASSPYIAGGSYNEQFF. CDR3 DNA sequence: TGTGCCAGCAGCCCATACATAGCGGGAGGATCCTACAATGAGCAGTTCTTC. Variable domain in full (rest from reference TRBV7-3 and TRBJ2-1): GAGVSQTPSNKVTEKGKYVELRCDPISGHTALYWYRQSLGQGPEFLIYFQGTGAADDSGLPNDRFFAVRPEGSVSTLKIQRTERGDSAVYLCASSPYIAGGSYNEQFFGPGTRLTVL.

Many counts were recorded for this clonotype. The V call is TRBV7-2, the J call TRBJ2-7, with TRBD2 identical over 11 bases. V shed 4 bases and J 0 bases; nucleotides not matched to a gene: 8. This CDR3 is 17 amino acids long. Germline loops: CDR1 SGHTA, CDR2 FQGNSA. The CDR3 DNA follows: TGTGCCAGCAGCTATTCAGTAGCGGGAGGGAGCTCCTACGAGCAGTACTTC. Encoded protein: CASSYSVAGGSSYEQYF. Full variable domain (rest looked up from reference TRBV7-2 and TRBJ2-7): GAGVSQSPSNKVTEKGKDVELRCDPISGHTALYWYRQSLGQGLEFLIYFQGNSAPDKSGLPSDRFSAERTGGSVSTLTIQRTQQEDSAVYLCASSYSVAGGSSYEQYFGPGTRLTVT.

This clonotype was seen a handful of times. The rearrangement links TRBV12-3 or TRBV12-4 to TRBJ2-4, with a weak D call TRBD2 (6 bases). V dropped 1 base and J dropped 5 bases, with 9 bases sitting between them. This CDR3 comprises 14 residues. In DNA, the CDR3 is TGTGCCAGCAGTTTAGGCAGGAGGGAAAACATTCAGTACTTC. It encodes CASSLGRRENIQYF.

This clonotype was counted ten times or more. The chain links TRBV28 to TRBJ1-5; a weak D match, TRBD1 (5 bases). Deletions cut 1 base from V and 7 bases from J, with 11 bases between. CDR1 is MDHEN and CDR2 is SYDVKM in the germline V gene. The CDR3 sequence is 14 residues long. The CDR3 DNA sequence: TGTGCCAGCAGTTTATCTCAGGGAGGACAGCCCCAGCATTTT. As protein: CASSLSQGGQPQHF. The full variable domain, with the rest looked up from reference TRBV28 and TRBJ1-5, is DVKVTQSSRYLVKRTGEKVFLECVQDMDHENMFWYRQDPGLGLRLIYFSYDVKMKEKGDIPEGYSVSREKKERFSLILESASTNQTSMYLCASSLSQGGQPQHFGDGTRLSIL.